What follows are 21 T cell receptor beta chains derived from one specimen sequenced in a study of T-cell reconstitution after alpha-beta-depleted transplantation in children. Unique molecular identifiers tagged the TCRbeta library. TCRdb analysed the PCR reads with MiXCR anew, one entry per CDR3 protein. The data hold 200,000 to 250,000 distinct CDR3 sequences, with around 9.6% observed a single time. The sample here was PBMCs from the stem cell graft donor, taken from the stem cell graft. The receptors derive from a human donor who donated a stem cell graft to a child with acute lymphoblastic leukemia.

This clonotype was recorded a few times. Here the CDR3 reads CASSPLDRVSGNTIYF. For the CDR3, the DNA is TGTGCCAGCAGTCCTTTGGACAGAGTCTCTGGAAACACCATATATTTT. V and J are TRBV2 and TRBJ1-3, with D possibly matching TRBD1 (6 bases). The CDR3 sequence is 16 residues long. Per the germline V gene, CDR1 is SNHLY and CDR2 is FYNNEI. V dropped 5 bases and J dropped 0 bases, with 14 bases sitting between them.

The J gene is TRBJ2-2, the V gene TRBV5-5, with D possibly matching TRBD1 (6 bases). CDR3 length: 14 residues. CDR1 and CDR2 (germline): SGHKS, YYEKEE (reference sequence). Trimming pared 7 bases from V and 0 bases from J, leaving 10 bases between. In DNA form, the CDR3 reads TGTGCCAGCCAGGGGTTGACGAACACCGGGGAGCTGTTTTTT. The encoded protein is CASQGLTNTGELFF.

There are many counts of this clonotype. CDR3 loop: CASSSDRGYEQYF. CDR3 nucleotide sequence: TGTGCCAGCAGCTCGGACAGGGGGTACGAGCAGTACTTC. The chain recombines TRBV7-2 with TRBJ2-7; 10 bases match TRBD1. CDR1 is SGHTA and CDR2 is FQGNSA in the germline V gene. This CDR3 region has 13 residues. V lost 4 bases, J lost 4 bases, and 1 base stayed unmatched.

This rearrangement joins TRBV10-3 to TRBJ1-6; 7 nucleotides align to TRBD1. The CDR3 runs 15 residues. From germline, CDR1 is ENHRY and CDR2 SYGVKD. V shed 7 bases and J 8 bases; nucleotides not matched to a gene: 11. This CDR3 reads CAITEGKGAYSPLHF. Written as DNA, the CDR3 is TGTGCCATCACCGAGGGAAAGGGGGCTTATTCACCCCTCCACTTT.

This clonotype came up many times. V gene TRBV4-2 combines with J gene TRBJ1-2; 8 bases agree with TRBD1. V was pared by 0 bases and J by 7 bases, with 4 bases of the junction left unmatched. This CDR3 comprises 14 residues. Looked up from germline, CDR1 is LGHNA and CDR2 is YNFKEQ. This CDR3 reads CASSQDSGGGGYTF. The CDR3, as DNA: TGTGCCAGCAGCCAAGATTCAGGGGGCGGTGGCTACACCTTC.

This clonotype has more than one count but fewer than ten. J is TRBJ2-2 and V is TRBV5-1, with TRBD2 as a possible D gene (5 bases). Germline CDR1 reads SGHRS; CDR2 reads YFSETQ. This CDR3 is 14 amino acids long. V was cut by 4 bases and J by 2 bases, with 9 bases left in between. The CDR3 region has the DNA TGCGCCAGCAGCGCCGGGATTAACACCGGGGAGCTGTTTTTT. This gives the protein CASSAGINTGELFF.

The V and J genes are TRBV20-1 and TRBJ1-3, with a possible D match to TRBD1 (6 bases). The V end lost 5 bases, the J end lost 0 bases, and 11 bases lay between the germline ends. The CDR3 consists of 14 residues. CDR1 DFQATT and CDR2 SNEGSKA come from the germline V gene (reference sequence). The CDR3 coding sequence is TGCAGTGCTGAGGACAGCTACTCTGGAAACACCATATATTTT. As protein: CSAEDSYSGNTIYF.

The V call is TRBV7-2, the J call TRBJ1-4, with D tentatively TRBD1 (6 bases). Deletions cut 2 bases from V and 5 bases from J, with 9 bases between. The V gene's germline CDR1 is SGHTA and CDR2 FQGNSA. There are 14 residues in the CDR3. For the CDR3, the DNA is TGTGCCAGCAGCTTAAGGACAGCGAATGAAAAACTGTTTTTT. It is translated as CASSLRTANEKLFF.

This clonotype was counted many times. This chain connects TRBV3-1 to TRBJ2-1; 9 nucleotides align to TRBD2. This CDR3 comprises 16 residues. Trimming took 0 bases from V and 9 from J; bases not matched to a gene: 9. Germline values: CDR1 LGHDT, CDR2 YNNKEL (reference sequence). The CDR3 bases are TGTGCCAGCAGCCAAGAGGGTGGCGGGGGGGCCGCTGAGCAGTTCTTC. Its protein is CASSQEGGGGAAEQFF.

The gene calls are TRBV20-1 and TRBJ1-1, with 7 nucleotides matching TRBD1. CDR3 length: 14 amino acids. Germline V gene lookup returns CDR1 DFQATT and CDR2 SNEGSKA (reference sequence). The V gene end was trimmed by 5 bases and the J gene end by 1 base; junction bases not matched to a gene: 7. The CDR3 loop reads CSAQRTGANTEAFF. CDR3 sequence (DNA): TGCAGTGCTCAAAGAACAGGGGCGAACACTGAAGCTTTCTTT.

This clonotype was picked up a small number of times. V is TRBV12-3 or TRBV12-4 and J is TRBJ2-3; TRBD1 matches 7 bases. V gave up 1 base and J gave up 3 bases; unmatched junction bases: 4. This CDR3 spans 15 amino acids. CDR3 amino acids: CASSLGARGTDTQYF. The CDR3 DNA is TGTGCCAGCAGTTTAGGGGCCAGGGGGACAGATACGCAGTATTTT.

The chain carries TRBV11-2 and TRBJ1-1, with D hard to call. V gave up 5 bases and J gave up 6 bases, with 13 bases separating them. This CDR3 spans 13 amino acids. Per germline, CDR1 SGHAT and CDR2 FQNNGV. CDR3 coding DNA: TGTGCCAGCAGCACCTCGTGGGCCTCTGAAGCTTTCTTT. Translated: CASSTSWASEAFF.

This clonotype has only a few counts. The chain uses TRBV5-1 and TRBJ1-5, with D unresolved. Trimming took 0 bases from V and 5 from J, leaving 9 bases between them. Germline V gene lookup returns CDR1 SGHRS and CDR2 YFSETQ. The CDR3 contains 14 residues. The CDR3 DNA reads TGCGCCAGCAGCTTGGGGACTTCGGATCAGCCCCAGCATTTT. It encodes CASSLGTSDQPQHF.

This clonotype was seen a few times. J is TRBJ2-1 and V is TRBV7-9; D possibly corresponds to TRBD1 (6 bases). Germline-derived CDR1 and CDR2 are SEHNR and FQNEAQ (reference sequence). The length of the CDR3 is 16 residues. V was cut by 5 bases and J by 7 bases, with 21 bases left in between. The CDR3: CASSQRGTVRGNEQFF. As DNA, the CDR3 is TGTGCCAGCAGCCAGAGGGGGACGGTGAGAGGGAATGAGCAGTTCTTC.

This sequence joins TRBV6-5 and TRBJ1-1; D uncertain. Germline V gene sequence: CDR1 MNHEY, CDR2 SVGAGI. The CDR3 is 11 residues long. V was pared by 7 bases and J by 8 bases, with 11 bases between. Here the CDR3 reads CASNIGREAFF. The DNA for the CDR3 is TGTGCCAGCAATATCGGGAGGGAAGCTTTCTTT.

This clonotype showed up many times. The chain joins TRBV7-9 to TRBJ2-1; D is possibly TRBD1 (5 bases). This CDR3 is 13 amino acids long. Trimming stripped 5 bases from V and 8 bases from J, with 13 bases between. Germline V gene lookup returns CDR1 SEHNR and CDR2 FQNEAQ (reference sequence). The CDR3 protein is CASSLSGSDEQFF. DNA for the CDR3: TGTGCCAGCAGCCTATCAGGGTCGGATGAGCAGTTCTTC. The full variable domain, in which reference TRBV7-9 and TRBJ2-1 provide the parts outside the CDR3, is DTGVSQNPRHKITKRGQNVTFRCDPISEHNRLYWYRQTLGQGPEFLTYFQNEAQLEKSRLLSDRFSAERPKGSFSTLEIQRTEQGDSAMYLCASSLSGSDEQFFGPGTRLTVL.

This clonotype was counted many times. The V and J genes are TRBV20-1 and TRBJ2-3, with D perhaps matching TRBD1 or TRBD2 (5 bases each). V lost 6 bases and J 0 bases, leaving 13 bases between the germline ends. The CDR3 totals 14 residues. CDR1 is DFQATT, CDR2 SNEGSKA, per germline (reference sequence). CDR3 coding DNA: TGCAGTGCGGACGGGGCCAGAAGCACAGATACGCAGTATTTT. This translates into CSADGARSTDTQYF.

This clonotype was picked up many times. Written as DNA, the CDR3 is TGTGCCATAAATGACAGGGCGAACTATGGCTACACCTTC. Translated: CAINDRANYGYTF. The V gene is TRBV2, the J gene TRBJ1-2; 7 bases are shared with TRBD1. Looked up from germline, CDR1 is SNHLY and CDR2 is FYNNEI. V lost 10 bases, J lost 2 bases, and 7 bases stayed unmatched. The CDR3 runs to 13 residues. Full variable domain (outside the CDR3, taken from reference TRBV2 and TRBJ1-2): EPEVTQTPSHQVTQMGQEVILRCVPISNHLYFYWYRQILGQKVEFLVSFYNNEISEKSEIFDDQFSVERPDGSNFTLKIRSTKLEDSAMYFCAINDRANYGYTFGSGTRLTVV.

A few counts support this clonotype. The rearrangement uses TRBV4-3 and TRBJ2-1; 7 positions agree with TRBD2. Germline CDR1 is LGHNA and CDR2 is YSLEER. The CDR3 has 17 amino acids. Trimming took 3 bases from V and 10 from J; bases not matched to a gene: 18. The CDR3 bases are TGCGCCAGCAGCCAGAAGTCCGGTGGACTAGTGCCTCGGGAGCAGTTCTTC. It is translated as CASSQKSGGLVPREQFF.

This clonotype was detected many times. V and J are TRBV7-2 and TRBJ2-1; possibly TRBD2 for D (6 bases). Germline V lookup: CDR1 SGHTA, CDR2 FQGNSA. Trimming pared 1 base from V and 8 bases from J, leaving 18 bases between. There are 16 residues in the CDR3. The CDR3 protein is CASSLEVGAGWDEQFF. In DNA, the CDR3 is TGTGCCAGCAGCTTAGAAGTAGGAGCGGGTTGGGATGAGCAGTTCTTC.

V and J are TRBV29-1 and TRBJ2-2, with TRBD2 as a possible D gene (7 bases). Germline values: CDR1 SQVTM, CDR2 ANQGSEA. V lost 8 bases to trimming and J lost 5 bases, with 24 bases between them. The CDR3 spans 16 residues. The CDR3 spells CSPARGRGCSTGELFF. The DNA for the CDR3 is TGCAGCCCAGCCCGGGGGCGGGGGTGTTCGACCGGGGAGCTGTTTTTT.